Listed here are 18 T cell receptor beta chains from one sample, sequenced in a study of T cell responses to AZD1222 COVID-19 vaccine. TCRdb keeps only in-frame clones here, not all; method: immunoSEQ multiplex PCR. The repertoire consists of 200,000 or so clones, with just under 90% occurring once and the leading ten covering around 5.8%. The source was peripheral blood, collected on day 0 of AZD1222 vaccination. All receptors come from an adult in good health.

The chain combines TRBV11-2 with TRBJ1-4; D gene unclear. The length of the CDR3 is 17 residues. V dropped 5 bases and J dropped 0 bases, with 16 bases sitting between them. Per germline, CDR1 SGHAT and CDR2 FQNNGV. The CDR3 sequence: CASSVRQYAATNEKLFF. In DNA, the CDR3 is TGTGCCAGCAGCGTGAGGCAGTATGCCGCAACTAATGAAAAACTGTTTTTT.

This sequence joins TRBV3-1 (or the pseudogene TRBV3-2) and TRBJ2-1; 8 nucleotides agree with TRBD1. The CDR3 is made up of 23 amino acids. V lost 0 bases, J lost 7 bases, and 29 bases stayed unmatched. Germline V gene lookup returns CDR1 LGHDT and CDR2 YNNKEL (reference sequence). The CDR3 nucleotides are TGTGCCAGCAGCCAAGATGAAGTTTCGGGACAGGACCTTTCTAGCGAATTAGAAAATGAGCAGTTCTTC. Translating gives CASSQDEVSGQDLSSELENEQFF.

The chain employs TRBV30 and TRBJ2-1; D gene ambiguous. CDR1 GTSNPN and CDR2 SVGIG come from the germline V gene (reference sequence). CDR3 length: 13 residues. V lost 3 bases to trimming and J lost 7 bases, with 13 bases between them. CDR3 DNA: TGTGCCTGGAGCCTAGGAAGGGCTAATGAGCAGTTCTTC. Protein product: CAWSLGRANEQFF.

This chain links TRBV18 with TRBJ2-1; 9 nucleotides align to TRBD1. Looked up from germline, CDR1 is KGHSH and CDR2 is LQKENI. The CDR3 has 14 amino acids. V gave up 1 base and J gave up 5 bases; unmatched junction bases: 0. In DNA, the CDR3 is TGTGCCAGCTCACCACGGGACAGGGACAATGAGCAGTTCTTC. This sequence encodes CASSPRDRDNEQFF. Combining the CDR3 with reference TRBV18 and TRBJ2-1 gives the whole variable domain NAGVMQNPRHLVRRRGQEARLRCSPMKGHSHVYWYRQLPEEGLKFMVYLQKENIIDESGMPKERFSAEFPKEGPSILRIQQVVRGDSAAYFCASSPRDRDNEQFFGPGTRLTVL.

J is TRBJ1-2 and V is TRBV6-1; 7 bases are a match to TRBD1. Germline V gene lookup returns CDR1 MNHNS and CDR2 SASEGT. There are 14 residues in the CDR3. Trimming cost V 7 bases and J 2 bases; bases outside gene matches: 7. The CDR3 loop is CASNQGDKNYGYTF. Written as DNA, the CDR3 is TGTGCCAGCAACCAGGGGGACAAGAACTATGGCTACACCTTC.

J is TRBJ1-5 and V is TRBV21-1; TRBD1, as called in the table, went unchecked against the DNA. TRBV21-1 counts as a pseudogene. The CDR3 runs 18 residues. CDR3 in DNA: TGTGCCAGCAGCAATTGGGCGACAGGGGGAGAATGCAATCAGCCCCAGCATTTT. Amino acids: CASSNWATGGECNQPQHF.

The chain combines TRBV10-3 with TRBJ1-5; D is undetermined. Germline CDR1 is ENHRY and CDR2 is SYGVKD. CDR3 size: 15 residues. Trimming took off 0 bases at V and 1 base at J, with 7 bases between the two ends. In DNA form, the CDR3 reads TGTGCCATCAGTGAGTCCGATCCAAGCAATCAGCCCCAGCATTTT. Amino acid sequence: CAISESDPSNQPQHF.

V gene TRBV6-6 combines with J gene TRBJ1-5; D is undetermined. CDR3 length: 15 residues. From germline, CDR1 is MNHNY and CDR2 SVGAGI (reference sequence). The V end lost 5 bases, the J end lost 3 bases, and 14 bases lay between the germline ends. In nucleotides, the CDR3 is TGTGCCAGCAGTCGATCTCGGGCAATCAATCAGCCCCAGCATTTT. Its protein is CASSRSRAINQPQHF.

This clone has only one observation. This chain uses TRBV2 with TRBJ1-1; D not certain. Trimming shortened V by 2 bases and J by 1 base, and 8 bases separated the two germline ends. Germline CDR1 and CDR2: SNHLY and FYNNEI. The CDR3 extends over 14 amino acids. In DNA form, the CDR3 reads TGTGCCAGCAGTGAACTGGGAGAGAACACTGAAGCTTTCTTT. Encoded protein: CASSELGENTEAFF.

The chain links TRBV10-3 to TRBJ1-6; 8 bases line up with TRBD1. V shed 10 bases, J shed 7 bases, and the junction held 9 bases outside the gene matches. CDR1 is ENHRY, CDR2 SYGVKD, per germline. The CDR3 is 14 amino acids. Here the CDR3 reads CATRPGQENSPLHF. CDR3 nucleotides: TGTGCCACCCGACCGGGACAGGAGAATTCACCCCTCCACTTT.

The rearrangement joins TRBV7-2 to TRBJ2-5; possibly TRBD1 for D (6 bases). CDR3 size: 13 residues. The V and J ends lost 6 bases and 4 bases respectively, with 12 bases between them. Germline loops: CDR1 SGHTA, CDR2 FQGNSA. CDR3 nucleotide sequence: TGTGCCAGCAGGCCAGGGGTGGGAGAGACCCAGTACTTC. Protein: CASRPGVGETQYF.

V gene TRBV5-1 combines with J gene TRBJ1-3; no reliable D call. Germline V CDR1 and CDR2: SGHRS, YFSETQ. CDR3 length: 16 residues. V shed 0 bases and J shed 2 bases, with 12 bases lying between them. The CDR3 bases are TGCGCCAGCAGCTTGGGGTTTGGGCAGACTGGAAACACCATATATTTT. It encodes CASSLGFGQTGNTIYF. The complete variable domain, with remaining parts taken from reference TRBV5-1 and TRBJ1-3, reads KAGVTQTPRYLIKTRGQQVTLSCSPISGHRSVSWYQQTPGQGLQFLFEYFSETQRNKGNFPGRFSGRQFSNSRSEMNVSTLELGDSALYLCASSLGFGQTGNTIYFGEGSWLTVV.

Regarding this clone: The junction does not match germline at one end; this may be a read error. The rearrangement links TRBV5-5 to TRBJ1-2; D is uncertain. The CDR3 totals 12 residues. Per the germline V gene, CDR1 is SGHKS and CDR2 is YYEKEE (reference sequence). In DNA form, the CDR3 reads TGTGCCAGCAGCTCATCTAAATATGGCTACACCTTC. It encodes CASSSSKYGYTF. Complete variable domain (other parts from reference TRBV5-5 and TRBJ1-2): DAGVTQSPTHLIKTRGQQVTLRCSPISGHKSVSWYQQVLGQGPQFIFQYYEKEERGRGNFPDRFSARQFPNYSSELNVNALLLGDSALYLCASSSSKYGYTFGSGTRLTVV.

There are a few counts of this clone. This chain uses TRBV30 with TRBJ2-7, with D unclear. The CDR3 length is 11 residues. Germline assignment: CDR1 GTSNPN and CDR2 SVGIG (reference sequence). V was shortened by 2 bases and J by 7 bases, with 9 bases between the two germline ends. This chain's CDR3 is CAWSRPSEQYF. The CDR3 DNA sequence: TGTGCCTGGAGTAGGCCGAGTGAGCAGTACTTC.

The chain uses TRBV11-2 and TRBJ1-2, with 8 bases identical to TRBD1. Trimming took 0 bases from V and 8 from J; bases not matched to a gene: 5. In germline, CDR1 is SGHAT, CDR2 FQNNGV. This CDR3 is 14 amino acids long. CDR3 nucleotides: TGTGCCAGCAGCTTAGATCCTGACAGGGGAGGCTACACCTTC. It specifies CASSLDPDRGGYTF. Looking up the rest from reference TRBV11-2 and TRBJ1-2 gives the full variable domain: EAGVAQSPRYKIIEKRQSVAFWCNPISGHATLYWYQQILGQGPKLLIQFQNNGVVDDSQLPKDRFSAERLKGVDSTLKIQPAKLEDSAVYLCASSLDPDRGGYTFGSGTRLTVV.

The V gene is TRBV6-5, the J gene TRBJ2-7, with D perhaps TRBD1 (7 bases). V was trimmed by 5 bases and J by 3 bases, leaving 17 bases between them. Per the germline V gene, CDR1 is MNHEY and CDR2 is SVGAGI. The CDR3 loop spans 15 amino acids. In nucleotides, the CDR3 is TGTGCCAGCAGTCGAGGAGGGGGCTACTACTACGAGCAGTACTTC. Its translation is CASSRGGGYYYEQYF.

Concerning this clone itself: Mismatch with germline at one junction end may stem from a read error. The chain combines TRBV12-3 or TRBV12-4 with TRBJ1-2; TRBD1 is a possible D gene (6 bases). The CDR3 runs 12 residues. CDR3 DNA: TGTGCCAGCAGTTTAGAGGGGGGACTCCGCTTCTTC. This sequence encodes CASSLEGGLRFF.

V gene TRBV7-3 combines with J gene TRBJ2-1; maybe TRBD1 (7 bases). The CDR3 sequence is 12 residues long. CDR1 is SGHTA and CDR2 is FQGTGA in the germline V gene. V dropped 5 bases and J dropped 9 bases, with 11 bases sitting between them. The CDR3 DNA reads TGTGCCAGCAGCCCGCAGGGGGGTGAGCAGTTCTTC. Residues: CASSPQGGEQFF.